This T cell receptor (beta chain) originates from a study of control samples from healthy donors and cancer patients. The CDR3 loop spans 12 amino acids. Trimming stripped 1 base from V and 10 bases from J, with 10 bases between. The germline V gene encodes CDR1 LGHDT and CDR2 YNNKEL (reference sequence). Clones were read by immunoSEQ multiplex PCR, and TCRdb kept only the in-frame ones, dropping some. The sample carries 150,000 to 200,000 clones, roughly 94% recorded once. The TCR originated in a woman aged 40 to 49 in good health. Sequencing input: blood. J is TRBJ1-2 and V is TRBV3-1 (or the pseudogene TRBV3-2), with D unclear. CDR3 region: CASSQGEGSYTF. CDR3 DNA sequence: TGTGCCAGCAGCCAAGGAGAGGGCTCCTACACCTTC.